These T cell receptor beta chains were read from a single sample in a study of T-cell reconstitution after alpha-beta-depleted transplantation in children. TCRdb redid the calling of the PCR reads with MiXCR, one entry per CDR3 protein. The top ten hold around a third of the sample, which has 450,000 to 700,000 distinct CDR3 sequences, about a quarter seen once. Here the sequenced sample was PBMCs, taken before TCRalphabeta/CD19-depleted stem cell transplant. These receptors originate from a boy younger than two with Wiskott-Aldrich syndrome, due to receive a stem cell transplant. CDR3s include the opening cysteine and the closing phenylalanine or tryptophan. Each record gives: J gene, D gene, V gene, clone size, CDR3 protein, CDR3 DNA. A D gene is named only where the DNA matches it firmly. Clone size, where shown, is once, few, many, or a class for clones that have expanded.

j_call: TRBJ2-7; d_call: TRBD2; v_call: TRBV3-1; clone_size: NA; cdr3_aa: CASSQDRVRTGGEEQYF; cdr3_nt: TGTGCCAGCAGCCAAGATCGAGTGAGGACGGGAGGGGAAGAGCAGTACTTC
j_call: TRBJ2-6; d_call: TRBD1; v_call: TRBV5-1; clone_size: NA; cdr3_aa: CASSSRTGVAGANVLTF; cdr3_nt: TGCGCCAGCAGCTCAAGGACAGGGGTCGCTGGGGCCAACGTCCTGACTTTC
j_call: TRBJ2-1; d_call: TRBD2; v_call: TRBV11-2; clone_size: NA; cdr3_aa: CASSLEAGVENEQFF; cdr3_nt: TGTGCCAGCAGCTTAGAGGCGGGAGTTGAGAATGAGCAGTTCTTC
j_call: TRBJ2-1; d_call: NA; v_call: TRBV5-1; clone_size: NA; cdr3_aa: CASSLGGLGIYNEQFF; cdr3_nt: TGCGCCAGCAGCTTAGGAGGGTTGGGCATCTACAATGAGCAGTTCTTC
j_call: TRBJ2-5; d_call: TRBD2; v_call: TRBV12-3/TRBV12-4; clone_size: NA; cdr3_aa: CASSFIAGGQETQYF; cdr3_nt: TGTGCCAGCAGTTTCATAGCGGGAGGACAAGAGACCCAGTACTTC
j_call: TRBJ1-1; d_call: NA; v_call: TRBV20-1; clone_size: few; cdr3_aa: CSARGGTMNTEAFF; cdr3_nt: TGCAGTGCTAGGGGCGGGACGATGAACACTGAAGCTTTCTTT
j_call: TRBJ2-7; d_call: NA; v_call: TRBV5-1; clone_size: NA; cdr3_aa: CASSFSGQPSYEQYF; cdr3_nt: TGCGCCAGCAGCTTTTCGGGCCAGCCCTCCTACGAGCAGTACTTC
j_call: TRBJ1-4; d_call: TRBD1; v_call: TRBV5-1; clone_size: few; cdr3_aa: CASRRDRNEKLFF; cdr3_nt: TGCGCCAGCAGGCGGGACAGAAACGAAAAACTGTTTTTT
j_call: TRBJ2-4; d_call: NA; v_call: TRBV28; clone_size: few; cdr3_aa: CASSLGREDIQYF; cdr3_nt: TGTGCCAGCAGTTTAGGCAGGGAGGACATTCAGTACTTC
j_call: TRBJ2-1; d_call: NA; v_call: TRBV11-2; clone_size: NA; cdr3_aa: CASSLSSPGGYNEQFF; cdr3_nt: TGTGCCAGCAGCTTATCCTCCCCGGGTGGGTACAATGAGCAGTTCTTC
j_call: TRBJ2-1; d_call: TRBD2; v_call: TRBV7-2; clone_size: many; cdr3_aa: CASSLLAGGPGEQFF; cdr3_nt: TGTGCCAGCAGCTTACTAGCGGGAGGGCCGGGTGAGCAGTTCTTC
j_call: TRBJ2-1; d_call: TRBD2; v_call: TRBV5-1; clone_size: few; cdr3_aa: CASSLCGTSCHNEQFF; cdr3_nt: TGCGCCAGCAGCTTGTGTGGGACTAGTTGCCACAATGAGCAGTTCTTC
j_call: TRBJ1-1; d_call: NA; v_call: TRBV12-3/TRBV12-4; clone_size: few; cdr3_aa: CASSFIIGTEAFF; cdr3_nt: TGTGCCAGCAGTTTTATCATCGGGACTGAAGCTTTCTTT
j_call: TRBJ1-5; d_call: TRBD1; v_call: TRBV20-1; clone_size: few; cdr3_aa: CSAGSLGQASNQPQHF; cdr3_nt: TGCAGTGCTGGATCTTTGGGACAGGCTAGCAATCAGCCCCAGCATTTT
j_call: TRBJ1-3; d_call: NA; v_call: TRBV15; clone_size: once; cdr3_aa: CATSSGGSGNTIYF; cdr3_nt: TGTGCCACCAGCAGCGGCGGGTCTGGAAACACCATATATTTT
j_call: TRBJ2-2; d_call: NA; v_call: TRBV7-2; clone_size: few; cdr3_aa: CASSFLRAGELFF; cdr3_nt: TGTGCCAGCAGCTTTTTGCGAGCTGGGGAGCTGTTTTTT
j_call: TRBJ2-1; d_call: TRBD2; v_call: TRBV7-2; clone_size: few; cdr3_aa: CASSLIAGGPNEQFF; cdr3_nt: TGTGCCAGCAGCTTAATAGCGGGAGGGCCCAATGAGCAGTTCTTC
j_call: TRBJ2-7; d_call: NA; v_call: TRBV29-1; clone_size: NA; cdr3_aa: CSVTGTETSYEQYF; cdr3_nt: TGCAGCGTGACCGGGACGGAAACCTCCTACGAGCAGTACTTC